The source of this TCR beta chain is a study of cytomegalovirus exposure and HLA in healthy donors. Background on the study: The same platform used for the 650 to 700 first-cohort repertoires was also used for the approximately 120 validation repertoires, as a later analysis reported. Notes on the study in general: Some public TCRs appeared in many individuals, while most sequences were rare. Researchers counted 164 TCR beta chains as cytomegalovirus-associated.

The V and J ends lost 4 bases and 8 bases respectively, with 21 bases between them. The CDR3 consists of 16 residues. Germline CDR1 reads SEHNR; CDR2 reads FQNEAQ (reference sequence). A word on this clone: Its cognate antigen is unknown.

TCRdb keeps only in-frame clones here, not all; method: immunoSEQ multiplex PCR. Among roughly 130,000 clones listed, roughly 90% were seen once. The source of this sequence is a young man in good health and CMV-seronegative. The gene calls are TRBV7-9 and TRBJ2-1, with a weak D call TRBD2 (5 bases). Sequencing was done on a sample of PBMCs. In nucleotides, the CDR3 is TGTGCCAGCAGCTCGACGTCTAGCCAAATTGCCCATGAGCAGTTCTTC. It yields the protein CASSSTSSQIAHEQFF.